The 31 T cell receptor beta chains reported below all come from one sample, sequenced in a study of CD8 T cells in ankylosing spondylitis. TCRdb itself ran the 5' RACE reads through MiXCR, one entry per CDR3 protein. The repertoire holds about 24,000 distinct CDR3 sequences, 13% seen once, with 30% to 45% in the top ten. Sequenced input: blood. The receptors stem from a male donor with ankylosing spondylitis or in good health (not recorded which).

The gene calls are TRBV29-1 and TRBJ1-1; 9 nucleotides align to TRBD1. Germline V gene sequence: CDR1 SQVTM, CDR2 ANQGSEA. Germline trimming cut 5 bases from V and 0 bases from J; bases unmatched to any gene: 4. This CDR3 has 14 residues. The CDR3 spells CSVRQGGMNTEAFF. The CDR3 nucleotides are TGCAGCGTTAGACAGGGGGGCATGAACACTGAAGCTTTCTTT.

This clonotype was counted a few times. This chain connects TRBV7-9 to TRBJ2-2; possible D gene TRBD2, 6 bases. CDR3 length: 14 residues. Trimming removed 7 bases from V and 5 bases from J, with 14 bases in between. Germline V gene lookup returns CDR1 SEHNR and CDR2 FQNEAQ (reference sequence). The CDR3 here is CASKARGSTGELFF. In nucleotides, the CDR3 is TGTGCCAGCAAGGCCCGGGGGAGTACCGGGGAGCTGTTTTTT.

This clonotype was counted many times. V gene TRBV7-2 combines with J gene TRBJ2-7; 11 bases are a match to TRBD2. Losses at the gene ends were 5 bases for V and 3 bases for J; bases not matched to a gene: 3. This CDR3 has 14 amino acids. The germline CDR1 and CDR2 sequences are SGHTA and FQGNSA. CDR3 protein: CASSPGTSGYEQYF. In DNA form, the CDR3 reads TGTGCCAGCAGCCCAGGGACTAGCGGCTACGAGCAGTACTTC.

Ten or more counts support this clonotype. The chain couples TRBV12-3 or TRBV12-4 to TRBJ2-7, with TRBD2 identical over 8 bases. CDR3 length equals 14 residues. V lost 4 bases, J lost 10 bases, and 12 bases stayed unmatched. In nucleotides, the CDR3 is TGTGCCAGCAGTTCCGGTAGCGGGAAGGAGGCTCAGTACTTC. This codes for CASSSGSGKEAQYF.

This clonotype has a handful of counts. The chain employs TRBV7-2 and TRBJ2-5, with D possibly TRBD2 on 6 matching bases. Germline lookup yields CDR1 SGHTA and CDR2 FQGNSA. The CDR3 is made up of 15 amino acids. V dropped 1 base and J dropped 2 bases, with 11 bases sitting between them. DNA of the CDR3: TGTGCCAGCAGCTTAGTTGCGGGAACACAAGAGACCCAGTACTTC. Translated: CASSLVAGTQETQYF.

This clonotype was counted ten times or more. The chain combines TRBV7-2 with TRBJ2-5, with a possible D match to TRBD1 (6 bases). Germline assignment: CDR1 SGHTA and CDR2 FQGNSA. CDR3 length equals 14 residues. The ends were cut back, 5 bases at V and 5 bases at J, with 15 bases in the middle. The CDR3 sequence is CASSQTGTRETQYF. The CDR3 DNA reads as TGTGCCAGCAGCCAAACCGGGACACGGGAGACCCAGTACTTC.

This clonotype was recorded at least ten times. The CDR3 coding sequence is TGCGCCAGCAGCTTGATCATGGCCCCAAGCTCCTACGAGCAGTACGTC. This gives the protein CASSLIMAPSSYEQYV. This rearrangement joins TRBV5-1 to TRBJ2-7, with D hard to call. The length of the CDR3 is 16 residues. Germline CDR1 SGHRS, CDR2 YFSETQ. Deletions cut 1 base from V and 0 bases from J, with 14 bases between.

This clonotype was observed at least ten times. The genes are TRBV12-3 or TRBV12-4 and TRBJ2-5; D gene unclear. Trimming shortened V by 5 bases and J by 5 bases, and 9 bases separated the two germline ends. The CDR3 runs 12 residues. The DNA for the CDR3 is TGTGCCAGCAGTGTTTCCGGGGAGACCCAGTACTTC. It specifies CASSVSGETQYF.

This clonotype showed up many times. V gene TRBV28 combines with J gene TRBJ2-3; unclear D gene. Deletions cut 6 bases from V and 2 bases from J, with 12 bases between. CDR1 is MDHEN, CDR2 SYDVKM, per germline. CDR3 length equals 14 residues. The CDR3 loop reads CASSSVVPTDTQYF. For the CDR3, the DNA is TGTGCCAGCAGCTCAGTCGTACCCACAGATACGCAGTATTTT. The full variable domain, in which reference TRBV28 and TRBJ2-3 provide the parts outside the CDR3, is DVKVTQSSRYLVKRTGEKVFLECVQDMDHENMFWYRQDPGLGLRLIYFSYDVKMKEKGDIPEGYSVSREKKERFSLILESASTNQTSMYLCASSSVVPTDTQYFGPGTRLTVL.

This clonotype was observed many times. This chain joins TRBV20-1 and TRBJ1-5; TRBD1 matches at 10 bases. The J segment lost 1 base and the V segment lost 2 bases, leaving 23 bases of the junction unmatched. The CDR3 sequence is 22 residues long. The germline V gene encodes CDR1 DFQATT and CDR2 SNEGSKA (reference sequence). Here the CDR3 DNA reads TGCAGTGCTAGAACCAGACAATTCTATAAAGGACAGGGGGACGCAAGCAATCAGCCCCAGCATTTT. It encodes CSARTRQFYKGQGDASNQPQHF.

This clonotype was picked up a small number of times. The CDR3 here is CSASRGRGTEAFF. Written as DNA, the CDR3 is TGCAGCGCGTCCCGGGGACGGGGCACTGAAGCTTTCTTT. The chain is built from TRBV29-1 and TRBJ1-1, with D possibly TRBD1 on 5 matching bases. Per the germline V gene, CDR1 is SQVTM and CDR2 is ANQGSEA. The CDR3 is made up of 13 amino acids. Trimming took off 7 bases at V and 4 bases at J, with 16 bases between the two ends.

This clonotype has a count of ten or more. The rearrangement uses TRBV12-3 or TRBV12-4 and TRBJ2-3, with 12 bases identical to TRBD2. The V and J ends lost 5 bases and 3 bases, in that order; junction bases with no gene match: 3. This CDR3 comprises 15 residues. The CDR3, as DNA: TGTGCCAGCAGTCAGACTAGCGGGGGAACAGATACGCAGTATTTT. Translated: CASSQTSGGTDTQYF.

This rearrangement joins TRBV6-6 to TRBJ2-5; D may be TRBD2 (6 bases). V lost 6 bases to trimming and J lost 0 bases, with 11 bases between them. The CDR3 has 14 amino acids. Germline V gene data show CDR1 as MNHNY and CDR2 as SVGAGI (reference sequence). The CDR3 bases are TGTGCCAGCAGGCGCGGGGACTACCAAGAGACCCAGTACTTC. As protein: CASRRGDYQETQYF.

This clonotype was observed at least ten times. This chain links TRBV5-1 with TRBJ2-1; TRBD1 is a possible D gene (6 bases). The CDR3 has 14 amino acids. V lost 4 bases, J lost 10 bases, and 18 bases lay in between. Germline CDR1 is SGHRS and CDR2 is YFSETQ. The CDR3 region has the DNA TGCGCCAGCAGCCCCGGACAGACCGTAGGGGAGCAGTTCTTC. Protein: CASSPGQTVGEQFF. The full variable domain, in which reference TRBV5-1 and TRBJ2-1 provide the parts outside the CDR3, is KAGVTQTPRYLIKTRGQQVTLSCSPISGHRSVSWYQQTPGQGLQFLFEYFSETQRNKGNFPGRFSGRQFSNSRSEMNVSTLELGDSALYLCASSPGQTVGEQFFGPGTRLTVL.

This clonotype was seen more than once but under ten times. This chain uses TRBV5-1 with TRBJ1-1; D remains ambiguous. Germline V gene lookup returns CDR1 SGHRS and CDR2 YFSETQ. V lost 6 bases and J lost 0, with 9 bases in between. The CDR3 is 13 residues long. The CDR3 nucleotides are TGCGCCAGCAAGGCGGTCCTGAACACTGAAGCTTTCTTT. Residues: CASKAVLNTEAFF.

This clonotype was detected only once. The chain carries TRBV7-3 and TRBJ2-7; 8 nucleotides align to TRBD2. The CDR3 is 14 amino acids. Germline V gene data show CDR1 as SGHTA and CDR2 as FQGTGA. The junction had 2 bases not matched to a gene; V was cut back by 1 base and J by 3 bases. The CDR3 loop reads CASSLITSGYEQYV. CDR3 nucleotide sequence: TGTGCCAGCAGCTTAATAACTAGCGGCTACGAGCAGTACGTC.

This clonotype was recorded at least ten times. V is TRBV28 and J is TRBJ2-1; tentatively, D is TRBD2 (5 bases). The V end lost 5 bases, the J end lost 6 bases, and 20 bases lay between the germline ends. The CDR3 is 16 residues long. CDR1 MDHEN and CDR2 SYDVKM come from the germline V gene. The CDR3 sequence is CASSDLGIQKSNEQFF. For the CDR3, the DNA is TGTGCCAGCAGTGATCTCGGGATTCAAAAGTCCAATGAGCAGTTCTTC.

This clonotype was seen many times. V is TRBV18 and J is TRBJ2-2; a weak D match, TRBD1 (5 bases). The CDR3 has 17 residues. Germline CDR1 reads KGHSH; CDR2 reads LQKENI. The V end lost 3 bases, the J end lost 7 bases, and 21 bases lay between the germline ends. Written as DNA, the CDR3 is TGTGCCAGCTCACCTTCGGTGTCGGCAGGGATGATCGGGGAGCTGTTTTTT. Protein: CASSPSVSAGMIGELFF.

This clonotype was seen a few times. This chain links TRBV6-5 with TRBJ2-2, with 7 bases aligning to TRBD1. CDR1 is MNHEY and CDR2 is SVGAGI in the germline V gene. The CDR3 is 15 amino acids. Trimming at V came to 5 bases and at J to 1 base, leaving 4 bases not matched to a gene. The CDR3 region has the DNA TGTGCCAGCAGTGTGGACAGGCGGAACACCGGGGAGCTGTTTTTT. Its protein product is CASSVDRRNTGELFF.

The table lists this clonotype with a few counts. The chain links TRBV20-1 to TRBJ2-1; 11 positions match TRBD2. The CDR3 is 15 residues long. Germline trimming cut 5 bases from V and 4 bases from J; bases unmatched to any gene: 7. Germline assignment: CDR1 DFQATT and CDR2 SNEGSKA (reference sequence). The CDR3 nucleotides read TGCAGTGCTGGGGCGGGACTAGCGGTTTACAATGAGCAGTTCTTC. It yields the protein CSAGAGLAVYNEQFF.

In this sample, this clonotype turned up many times. The gene calls are TRBV20-1 and TRBJ2-1; 14 positions match TRBD2. The CDR3 is 14 residues long. CDR1 and CDR2 (germline): DFQATT, SNEGSKA (reference sequence). Unmatched junction bases numbered 3, after V lost 4 bases and J lost 7 bases. The CDR3 bases are TGCAGTGCTATGACTAGCGGGAGGGATAATGAGCAGTTCTTC. This translates into CSAMTSGRDNEQFF.

The chain couples TRBV19 to TRBJ1-1; perhaps TRBD1 as D (5 bases). The CDR3 contains 15 residues. V lost 4 bases and J lost 1, with 13 bases in between. Germline V CDR1 and CDR2: LNHDA, SQIVND (reference sequence). The DNA of the CDR3 is TGTGCCAGTAGTAATACCGGGACGGCGAACACTGAAGCTTTCTTT. Its protein is CASSNTGTANTEAFF.

This clonotype was seen many times. The chain has TRBV4-3 and TRBJ2-3, with 11 bases aligning to TRBD2. The CDR3 runs to 16 residues. J was trimmed by 3 bases and V by 1 base; bases with no gene match: 3. The germline V gene has CDR1 LGHNA and CDR2 YSLEER. CDR3 nucleotide sequence: TGCGCCAGCAGCCAAGGACTAGCGGGAAAAACAGATACGCAGTATTTT. Translated, it gives CASSQGLAGKTDTQYF.

The chain uses TRBV7-3 and TRBJ1-4; a possible D gene is TRBD1 (5 bases). CDR1 is SGHTA, CDR2 FQGTGA, per germline. The CDR3 consists of 13 residues. V gave up 5 bases and J gave up 7 bases, with 11 bases separating them. The CDR3 region is CASSRDVGEKLFF. The CDR3 nucleotides read TGTGCCAGCAGCCGGGACGTCGGTGAAAAACTGTTTTTT.

The V call is TRBV6-2 or TRBV6-3, the J call TRBJ2-5; 8 nucleotides line up with TRBD2. J was trimmed by 0 bases and V by 0 bases; bases with no gene match: 3. Germline V gives CDR1 MNHEY, CDR2 SVGEGT. This CDR3 has 16 residues. In DNA form, the CDR3 reads TGTGCCAGCAGTTACTCGGCGGGGGGAAACCAAGAGACCCAGTACTTC. Translation gives CASSYSAGGNQETQYF.

The chain joins TRBV25-1 to TRBJ2-3; D possibly corresponds to TRBD2 (5 bases). V dropped 10 bases and J dropped 5 bases, with 7 bases sitting between them. CDR1 is MGHDK and CDR2 is SYGVNS in the germline V gene. This CDR3 is built from 10 residues. In DNA, the CDR3 is TGTGCCACCGAGGGAGATACGCAGTATTTT. Protein: CATEGDTQYF.

This clonotype has ten or more counts. The chain couples TRBV7-2 to TRBJ2-3, with 7 bases lining up with TRBD2. This CDR3 comprises 17 residues. V shed 1 base and J 4 bases; nucleotides not matched to a gene: 11. Germline assignment: CDR1 SGHTA and CDR2 FQGNSA. CDR3 in amino acids: CASSLGFGGRRADTQYF. The CDR3, as DNA: TGTGCCAGCAGCTTAGGCTTCGGCGGGAGAAGGGCAGATACGCAGTATTTT.

This clonotype has a count of ten or more. The chain has TRBV25-1 and TRBJ2-3; the D is unclear. V lost 6 bases and J lost 0, with 7 bases in between. The CDR3 is 13 amino acids. From germline, CDR1 is MGHDK and CDR2 SYGVNS. The CDR3 DNA reads TGTGCCAGCAGCGAACCTAGCACAGATACGCAGTATTTT. Its protein is CASSEPSTDTQYF.

The table lists this clonotype with many counts. The chain combines TRBV28 with TRBJ1-5; D unclear. V was clipped by 6 bases and J by 10 bases, with 13 bases between them. Germline CDR1 MDHEN, CDR2 SYDVKM. The CDR3 runs to 12 residues. CDR3 nucleotide sequence: TGTGCCAGCAGCTCCCCGGGTCACCCCCAGCATTTT. Amino acids: CASSSPGHPQHF.

This clonotype was counted ten times or more. V gene TRBV7-9 combines with J gene TRBJ2-6; D not certain. V was clipped by 2 bases and J by 3 bases, with 2 bases between them. CDR3 length: 13 residues. CDR1 and CDR2 from the germline V gene are SEHNR and FQNEAQ (reference sequence). In nucleotides, the CDR3 is TGTGCCAGCAGCTTATATGGGGCCAACGTCCTGACTTTC. Protein sequence: CASSLYGANVLTF.

Ten or more counts support this clonotype. The chain links TRBV28 to TRBJ2-5; 9 bases are shared with TRBD1. The CDR3 covers 14 residues. The ends lost 7 bases at V and 4 bases at J; junction bases unmatched: 7. CDR1 and CDR2 from the germline V gene are MDHEN and SYDVKM. The DNA of the CDR3 is TGTGCCAGCAAACCCGGACAGGGGAGAGAGACCCAGTACTTC. Residues: CASKPGQGRETQYF.